A selection of T cell receptor beta chains follows, all from one sample in a study of persistence of HIV-infected CD4 T cells. No antigens are known for them. Here immunoSEQ multiplex PCR was the method, and the copy in TCRdb shows in-frame clones only, minus some. This repertoire shows tens of thousands of clones, 88% found once; its top ten account for 0.47%. Sequenced material: CD4+ T cells sorted from PBMCs after 18-hour stimulation, taken from a patient who received antiretroviral therapy. The receptors derive from an adult woman with HIV who was CMV-seropositive. The CDR3 runs from the conserved cysteine through the conserved F or W. Each record gives: V gene, clone size, D gene, J gene, CDR3 protein, CDR3 DNA. D genes are given only for firm matches. Clone size is stated in some rows and not others, as once, few, many or a class when expanded.

v_call: TRBV4-1
clone_size: -
d_call: -
j_call: TRBJ1-1
cdr3_aa: CASSPRENTEAFF
cdr3_nt: TGCGCCAGCAGCCCAAGAGAGAACACTGAAGCTTTCTTT

v_call: TRBV5-8
clone_size: -
d_call: -
j_call: TRBJ2-7
cdr3_aa: CASSLEPRSHEQYF
cdr3_nt: TGTGCCAGCAGCTTGGAACCAAGGTCCCACGAGCAGTACTTC

v_call: TRBV29-1
clone_size: -
d_call: TRBD1
j_call: TRBJ1-1
cdr3_aa: CSVGLGGHTEAFF
cdr3_nt: TGCAGCGTTGGGTTAGGGGGCCACACTGAAGCTTTCTTT

v_call: TRBV10-1
clone_size: -
d_call: -
j_call: TRBJ1-2
cdr3_aa: CASSPGRSNYGYTF
cdr3_nt: TGCGCCAGCAGTCCGGGCAGGTCCAACTATGGCTACACCTTC

v_call: TRBV5-3
clone_size: -
d_call: -
j_call: TRBJ2-3
cdr3_aa: CARSLTGSRSTDTQYF
cdr3_nt: TGTGCCAGAAGCTTGACGGGGTCCCGAAGCACAGATACGCAGTATTTT

v_call: TRBV6-5
clone_size: -
d_call: TRBD1
j_call: TRBJ1-6
cdr3_aa: CASMMGQRYNSPLHF
cdr3_nt: TGTGCCAGCATGATGGGACAGCGCTATAATTCACCCCTCCACTTT

v_call: TRBV6-5
clone_size: -
d_call: -
j_call: TRBJ1-1
cdr3_aa: CASRVLGSGTEAFF
cdr3_nt: TGTGCCAGCAGAGTGCTCGGGAGTGGCACTGAAGCTTTCTTT

v_call: TRBV27
clone_size: -
d_call: TRBD1
j_call: TRBJ1-1
cdr3_aa: CASRTQGAGTEAFF
cdr3_nt: TGTGCCAGCAGAACGCAGGGGGCTGGCACTGAAGCTTTCTTT

v_call: TRBV2
clone_size: -
d_call: TRBD1
j_call: TRBJ1-1
cdr3_aa: CASSRDREGGVEAFF
cdr3_nt: TGTGCCAGCAGCCGGGACAGGGAGGGAGGGGTTGAAGCTTTCTTT

v_call: TRBV19
clone_size: -
d_call: TRBD1
j_call: TRBJ1-3
cdr3_aa: CASSIRGGNTIYF
cdr3_nt: TGTGCCAGTAGTATCAGAGGGGGCAACACCATATATTTT

v_call: TRBV19
clone_size: once
d_call: TRBD1
j_call: TRBJ2-1
cdr3_aa: CASRTGVGNEQFF
cdr3_nt: TGTGCCAGTCGAACAGGGGTGGGCAATGAGCAGTTCTTC

v_call: TRBV18
clone_size: -
d_call: TRBD1
j_call: TRBJ1-1
cdr3_aa: CASSRDRGPNTEAFF
cdr3_nt: TGTGCCAGCTCACGCGATAGGGGGCCGAACACTGAAGCTTTCTTT

v_call: TRBV18
clone_size: once
d_call: -
j_call: TRBJ1-2
cdr3_aa: CASSPPGVNGYTF
cdr3_nt: TGTGCCAGCTCACCCCCCGGGGTTAATGGCTACACCTTC

v_call: TRBV5-1
clone_size: -
d_call: -
j_call: TRBJ2-3
cdr3_aa: CASSLYETPSTDTQYF
cdr3_nt: TGCGCCAGCAGCTTGTACGAGACACCCAGCACAGATACGCAGTATTTT

v_call: TRBV3-1/TRBV3-2
clone_size: few
d_call: -
j_call: TRBJ1-1
cdr3_aa: CASSLTEHLEAFF
cdr3_nt: TGTGCCAGCAGCCTTACAGAGCACCTTGAAGCTTTCTTT

v_call: TRBV12-3/TRBV12-4
clone_size: -
d_call: -
j_call: TRBJ1-2
cdr3_aa: CASSSSTDYGYTF
cdr3_nt: TGTGCCAGCAGTTCCTCGACGGACTATGGCTACACCTTC

v_call: TRBV19
clone_size: -
d_call: -
j_call: TRBJ1-6
cdr3_aa: CASTRVLLNSPLHF
cdr3_nt: TGTGCCAGTACCAGGGTATTGCTGAATTCACCCCTCCACTTT

v_call: TRBV11-3
clone_size: -
d_call: TRBD2
j_call: TRBJ2-1
cdr3_aa: CASSLASGRYNEQFF
cdr3_nt: TGTGCCAGCAGCTTAGCTAGCGGGCGATACAATGAGCAGTTCTTC

v_call: TRBV9
clone_size: -
d_call: TRBD1
j_call: TRBJ1-5
cdr3_aa: CASILKTGGNQPQHF
cdr3_nt: TGTGCCAGCATCCTAAAGACAGGGGGCAATCAGCCCCAGCATTTT

v_call: TRBV5-1
clone_size: -
d_call: TRBD2
j_call: TRBJ2-5
cdr3_aa: CASSLGLAGGETQYF
cdr3_nt: TGCGCCAGCAGCTTAGGACTCGCGGGGGGGGAGACCCAGTACTTC

v_call: TRBV5-1
clone_size: once
d_call: -
j_call: TRBJ1-4
cdr3_aa: CASSFMGGEKLFF
cdr3_nt: TGCGCCAGCAGCTTCATGGGCGGCGAAAAACTGTTTTTT

v_call: TRBV5-4
clone_size: -
d_call: -
j_call: TRBJ1-4
cdr3_aa: CASSYRAQGNEKLFF
cdr3_nt: TGTGCCAGCAGCTACAGGGCGCAGGGTAATGAAAAACTGTTTTTT

v_call: TRBV6-1
clone_size: -
d_call: TRBD1
j_call: TRBJ1-5
cdr3_aa: CASSEAIGGYDQPQHF
cdr3_nt: TGTGCCAGCAGTGAAGCGATAGGGGGCTATGATCAGCCCCAGCATTTT

v_call: TRBV19
clone_size: -
d_call: TRBD1
j_call: TRBJ1-6
cdr3_aa: CASSMGTGSYSPLHF
cdr3_nt: TGTGCCAGTAGTATGGGGACAGGGTCATATTCACCCCTCCACTTT

v_call: TRBV30
clone_size: few
d_call: -
j_call: TRBJ1-4
cdr3_aa: CAWSSGVHEKLFF
cdr3_nt: TGTGCCTGGAGCTCGGGGGTCCATGAAAAACTGTTTTTT

v_call: TRBV24-1
clone_size: -
d_call: -
j_call: TRBJ2-5
cdr3_aa: CATSDPDRYQETQYF
cdr3_nt: TGTGCCACCAGTGATCCCGACAGGTACCAAGAGACCCAGTACTTC

v_call: TRBV19
clone_size: -
d_call: -
j_call: TRBJ2-2
cdr3_aa: CASNGRPAKGTGELFF
cdr3_nt: TGTGCCAGTAATGGCAGGCCCGCAAAGGGAACCGGGGAGCTGTTTTTT

v_call: TRBV10-2
clone_size: -
d_call: -
j_call: TRBJ2-5
cdr3_aa: CASSPTGGRETQYF
cdr3_nt: TGCGCCAGCAGTCCTACCGGAGGTAGGGAGACCCAGTACTTC

v_call: TRBV7-3
clone_size: -
d_call: -
j_call: TRBJ2-6
cdr3_aa: CASSLALPGANVLTF
cdr3_nt: TGTGCCAGCAGCTTAGCCCTTCCCGGGGCCAACGTCCTGACTTTC